The 16 T cell receptor beta chains below come from one sample, sequenced in a study of shared clonotypes between healthy human individuals. Measured with immunoSEQ multiplex PCR; TCRdb has only the in-frame clones, and not every one. This table has about half a million clones, roughly 80% appearing once. The sequenced sample consisted of PBMCs. These receptors all stem from a woman aged 40 to 55 in good health. Some clones in this sample may be carry-over from other donors' samples.

V usage is TRBV7-9 and J usage is TRBJ2-7; TRBD1 agrees at 11 bases. The length of the CDR3 is 17 residues. The germline CDR1 and CDR2 sequences are SEHNR and FQNEAQ (reference sequence). The J segment lost 0 bases and the V segment lost 0 bases, leaving 4 bases of the junction unmatched. The CDR3 region has the DNA TGTGCCAGCAGCTTAGCGCTCGGGACAGGGGGCTCCTACGAGCAGTACTTC. Amino acid sequence: CASSLALGTGGSYEQYF.

Ten or more counts support this clone. The chain couples TRBV6-4 to TRBJ2-7; D gene ambiguous. CDR1 is MRHNA and CDR2 is SNTAGT in the germline V gene. Between the trimmed V and J ends, which lost 9 bases and 3 bases, there was a span of 3 bases. CDR3 length: 9 residues. This chain's CDR3 is CARDYEQYF. The DNA for the CDR3 is TGTGCCAGGGACTACGAGCAGTACTTC.

As to this clone: The same CDR3 is also encoded by other DNA sequences in this sample. The V gene is TRBV7-9, the J gene TRBJ2-7; TRBD2 matches 9 bases. The V gene's germline CDR1 is SEHNR and CDR2 FQNEAQ (reference sequence). This CDR3 contains 14 residues. Losses at the gene ends were 3 bases for V and 4 bases for J; bases not matched to a gene: 4. The CDR3 reads CASSLTSGSYEQYF. The CDR3 nucleotides read TGTGCCAGCAGCTTGACTAGCGGTTCGTACGAGCAGTACTTC.

This clone was seen a single time. This chain joins TRBV19 and TRBJ2-1, with 8 bases that match TRBD2. Losses at the gene ends were 3 bases for V and 2 bases for J; bases not matched to a gene: 6. Looked up from germline, CDR1 is LNHDA and CDR2 is SQIVND (reference sequence). CDR3 size: 16 residues. The CDR3 nucleotides are TGTGCCAGTAGTATTTTGGGCGGGAGGACCTACAATGAGCAGTTCTTC. This codes for CASSILGGRTYNEQFF.

CDR3 sequence: CASRPQWGSGEQYF. DNA of the CDR3: TGTGCCAGCAGGCCCCAATGGGGGTCCGGCGAGCAGTACTTC. The chain employs TRBV6-1 and TRBJ2-7, with D tentatively TRBD1 or TRBD2 (5 bases each). Germline V gene data show CDR1 as MNHNS and CDR2 as SASEGT. This CDR3 is 14 amino acids long. Trimming shortened V by 6 bases and J by 6 bases, and 18 bases separated the two germline ends.

The chain employs TRBV7-9 and TRBJ2-7; 11 positions match TRBD2. The J segment lost 2 bases and the V segment lost 5 bases, leaving 5 bases of the junction unmatched. Germline assignment: CDR1 SEHNR and CDR2 FQNEAQ (reference sequence). This CDR3 is built from 15 residues. CDR3: CASSVLAGAAYEQYF. The CDR3 coding sequence is TGTGCCAGCAGCGTACTAGCGGGGGCCGCCTACGAGCAGTACTTC.

V usage is TRBV5-4 and J usage is TRBJ1-2, with D maybe TRBD1 (5 bases). The germline V and J ends were trimmed by 0 bases and 4 bases, with 13 bases remaining between them. Germline V gene data show CDR1 as SGHNT and CDR2 as YYREEE (reference sequence). The CDR3 loop spans 15 amino acids. The chain's CDR3 is CASSLVGARVYGYTF. CDR3 nucleotide sequence: TGTGCCAGCAGCTTGGTCGGGGCGCGGGTCTATGGCTACACCTTC.

This clone came up once. J is TRBJ2-7 and V is TRBV7-2; perhaps D is TRBD1 or TRBD2 (5 bases each). The CDR3 is made up of 13 amino acids. Germline V gene lookup returns CDR1 SGHTA and CDR2 FQGNSA. V was pared by 0 bases and J by 4 bases, with 7 bases between. The CDR3 loop is CASSLAWGYEQYF. The CDR3 region has the DNA TGTGCCAGCAGCTTAGCTTGGGGGTACGAGCAGTACTTC.

Note on this clone: A read error is possible here, since a much larger clone lies one base away. V usage is TRBV28 and J usage is TRBJ2-1; 10 nucleotides align to TRBD2. The CDR3 runs to 14 residues. Germline trimming cut 6 bases from V and 7 bases from J; bases unmatched to any gene: 6. Germline V CDR1 and CDR2: MDHEN, SYDVKM. This chain's CDR3 is CASRASGSLNEQFF. The CDR3 nucleotides read TGTGCCAGCAGGGCTAGCGGGAGTTTGAATGAGCAGTTCTTC.

Only a few counts were recorded for this clone. Here the CDR3 DNA reads TGTGCCAGCAGCCCAGGGGGGGGTCTAGCGGCCACCGGGGAGCTGTTTTTT. It is translated as CASSPGGGLAATGELFF. V and J are TRBV7-9 and TRBJ2-2; D may match TRBD1 or TRBD2 (7 bases each). The CDR3 length is 17 residues. Per germline, CDR1 SEHNR and CDR2 FQNEAQ (reference sequence). With 5 bases removed from V and 4 bases from J, the gap between germline ends came to 20 bases.

V usage is TRBV29-1 and J usage is TRBJ2-7; the D gene could be TRBD1 or TRBD2 (5 bases each). The CDR3 covers 12 residues. Germline-derived CDR1 and CDR2 are SQVTM and ANQGSEA. V lost 6 bases and J 4 bases, leaving 13 bases between the germline ends. The CDR3 protein is CSVNKGSYEQYF. In DNA form, the CDR3 reads TGCAGCGTCAACAAGGGGAGTTACGAGCAGTACTTC.

The chain combines TRBV29-1 with TRBJ1-1, with D perhaps matching TRBD1 (6 bases). This CDR3 has 16 residues. V was cut by 3 bases and J by 3 bases, with 20 bases left in between. Germline values: CDR1 SQVTM, CDR2 ANQGSEA. The CDR3 here is CSVEGRGAAVDTEAFF. The CDR3 DNA is TGCAGCGTTGAGGGTCGGGGGGCGGCGGTGGACACTGAAGCTTTCTTT.

The chain joins TRBV10-3 to TRBJ1-2, with D uncertain. V lost 2 bases to trimming and J lost 6 bases, with 4 bases between them. CDR3 size: 11 residues. Germline CDR1 and CDR2: ENHRY and SYGVKD. The CDR3 DNA follows: TGTGCCATCAGTGAGGGACATGGCTACACCTTC. It translates to CAISEGHGYTF.

V and J are TRBV5-6 and TRBJ2-1, with no clear D. V lost 5 bases and J 6 bases, leaving 9 bases between the germline ends. Germline V gene sequence: CDR1 SGHDT, CDR2 YYEEEE. This CDR3 is built from 12 residues. CDR3 sequence: CASSGQANEQFF. The CDR3 nucleotides are TGTGCCAGCAGTGGGCAAGCCAATGAGCAGTTCTTC.

Concerning this clone: The sample carries other DNA sequences with the same CDR3. The chain employs TRBV6-5 and TRBJ2-1; 12 bases match TRBD2. Germline loops: CDR1 MNHEY, CDR2 SVGAGI. The CDR3 spans 14 residues. V shed 11 bases and J 7 bases; nucleotides not matched to a gene: 9. CDR3 sequence: CASSRLAGVNEQFF. CDR3 coding DNA: TGTGCCTCTTCTAGACTAGCGGGAGTTAATGAGCAGTTCTTC.

CDR3 DNA sequence: TGTGCCAGCAGTGCAGACACTGAAGCTTTCTTT. Its protein is CASSADTEAFF. This chain joins TRBV2 and TRBJ1-1; no clear D. This CDR3 is 11 amino acids long. CDR1 SNHLY and CDR2 FYNNEI come from the germline V gene. Trimming stripped 4 bases from V and 3 bases from J, with 3 bases between.